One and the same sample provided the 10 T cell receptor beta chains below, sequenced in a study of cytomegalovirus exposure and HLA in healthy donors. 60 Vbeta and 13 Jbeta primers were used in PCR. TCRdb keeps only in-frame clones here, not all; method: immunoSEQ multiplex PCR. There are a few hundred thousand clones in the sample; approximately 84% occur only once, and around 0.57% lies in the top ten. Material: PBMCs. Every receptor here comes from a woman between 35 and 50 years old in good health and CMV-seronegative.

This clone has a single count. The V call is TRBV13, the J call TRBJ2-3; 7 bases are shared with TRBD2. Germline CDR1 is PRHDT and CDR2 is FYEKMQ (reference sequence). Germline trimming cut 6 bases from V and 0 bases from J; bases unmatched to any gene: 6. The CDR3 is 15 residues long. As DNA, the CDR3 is TGTGCCAGCAGACCCGGGACTACTAGCACAGATACGCAGTATTTT. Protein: CASRPGTTSTDTQYF. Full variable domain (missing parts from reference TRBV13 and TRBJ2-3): AAGVIQSPRHLIKEKRETATLKCYPIPRHDTVYWYQQGPGQDPQFLISFYEKMQSDKGSIPDRFSAQQFSDYHSELNMSSLELGDSALYFCASRPGTTSTDTQYFGPGTRLTVL.

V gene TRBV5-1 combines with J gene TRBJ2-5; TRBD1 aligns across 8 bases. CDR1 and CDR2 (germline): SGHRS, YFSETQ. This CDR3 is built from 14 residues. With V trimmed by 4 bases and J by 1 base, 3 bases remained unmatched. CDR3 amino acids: CASSPGGLQETQYF. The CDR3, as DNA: TGCGCCAGCAGCCCAGGGGGCCTCCAAGAGACCCAGTACTTC.

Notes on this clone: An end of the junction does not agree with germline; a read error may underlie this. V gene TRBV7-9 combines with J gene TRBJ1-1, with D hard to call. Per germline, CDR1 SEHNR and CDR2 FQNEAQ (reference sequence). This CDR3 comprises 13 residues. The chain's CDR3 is CASSPPQVGPASF. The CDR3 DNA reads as TGTGCCAGCAGCCCTCCCCAGGTGGGCCCAGCTTCCTTT.

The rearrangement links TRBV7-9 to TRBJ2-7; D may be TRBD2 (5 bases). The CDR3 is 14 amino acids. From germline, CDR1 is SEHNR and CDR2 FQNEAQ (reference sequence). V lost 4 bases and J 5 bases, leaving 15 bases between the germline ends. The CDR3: CASSSLAPGNEQYF. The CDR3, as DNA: TGTGCCAGCAGCTCCCTCGCCCCGGGGAACGAGCAGTACTTC.

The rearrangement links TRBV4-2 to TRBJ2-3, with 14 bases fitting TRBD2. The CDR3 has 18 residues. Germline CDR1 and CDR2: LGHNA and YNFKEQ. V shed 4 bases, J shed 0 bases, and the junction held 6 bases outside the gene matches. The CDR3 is CASSPTSGGATSTDTQYF. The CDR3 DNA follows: TGTGCCAGCAGCCCGACTAGCGGGGGGGCCACCAGCACAGATACGCAGTATTTT.

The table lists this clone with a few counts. The CDR3 is CASARPGELFF. The CDR3 coding sequence is TGTGCCAGCGCGCGTCCAGGCGAGCTGTTTTTT. The rearrangement uses TRBV2 and TRBJ2-2; no reliable D call. CDR3 size: 11 residues. Germline CDR1 and CDR2: SNHLY and FYNNEI. Trimming cost V 8 bases and J 11 bases, with 12 bases left between them.

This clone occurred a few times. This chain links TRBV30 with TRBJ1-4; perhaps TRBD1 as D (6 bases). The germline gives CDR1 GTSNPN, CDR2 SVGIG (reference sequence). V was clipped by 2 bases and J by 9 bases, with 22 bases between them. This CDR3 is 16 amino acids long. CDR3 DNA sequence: TGTGCCTGGAGTTTCCTCACCGGGCGACAGGTACAAAAACTGTTTTTT. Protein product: CAWSFLTGRQVQKLFF.

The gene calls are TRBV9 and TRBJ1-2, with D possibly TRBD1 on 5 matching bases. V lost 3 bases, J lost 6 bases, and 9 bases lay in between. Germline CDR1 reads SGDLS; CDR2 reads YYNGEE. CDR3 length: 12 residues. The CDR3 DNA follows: TGTGCCAGCAGCGCAACAGGCAATGGCTACACCTTC. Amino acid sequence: CASSATGNGYTF.

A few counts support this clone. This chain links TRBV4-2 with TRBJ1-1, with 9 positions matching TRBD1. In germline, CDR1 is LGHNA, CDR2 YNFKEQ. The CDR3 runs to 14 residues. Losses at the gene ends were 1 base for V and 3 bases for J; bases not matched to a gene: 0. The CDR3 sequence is CASSQGQGDTEAFF. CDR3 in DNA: TGTGCCAGCAGCCAAGGACAGGGGGACACTGAAGCTTTCTTT.

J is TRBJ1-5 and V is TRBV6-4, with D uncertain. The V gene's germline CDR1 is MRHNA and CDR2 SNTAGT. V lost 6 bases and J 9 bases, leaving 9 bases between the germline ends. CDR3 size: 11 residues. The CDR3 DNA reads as TGTGCCAGCAGCCATCTTAGGCCCCAGCATTTT. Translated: CASSHLRPQHF.